Listed below are T cell receptor beta chains from one sample, sequenced in a study of blood T cells in healthy people across ages. TCRdb re-analysed the 5' RACE reads in MiXCR, keeping a single row per CDR3 protein. The data show approximately 830,000 distinct CDR3 sequences, less than 80% seen once. Specimen: blood. The receptors here all came from a young man in good health. Each CDR3 is given with its conserved first and last residue. A D gene is named only where the DNA matches it firmly. Not all rows give a size; the values are once, few, many and, for expanded clones, a class.

>TRBV4-2|.|TRBJ1-2|TRBD1
CASTRQPSGGQSYGYTF
TGTGCCAGCACCCGCCAGCCGTCAGGGGGCCAAAGCTATGGCTACACCTTC
>TRBV15|.|TRBJ2-3|TRBD2
CATSREASGVGTDTQYF
TGTGCCACCAGCAGAGAGGCTAGCGGGGTAGGCACAGATACGCAGTATTTT
>TRBV7-2|.|TRBJ1-2|TRBD1
CASSPLPTGVHGYTF
TGTGCCAGCAGCCCATTACCCACAGGGGTTCATGGCTACACCTTC
>TRBV9|.|TRBJ2-4|TRBD1
CASSRGQEEQYF
TGTGCCAGCAGCAGAGGACAGGAGGAGCAGTACTTC
>TRBV9|.|TRBJ2-7|TRBD2
CASSPRSSGGGYEQYF
TGTGCCAGCAGCCCCCGCAGTAGCGGGGGTGGCTACGAGCAGTACTTC
>TRBV10-3|.|TRBJ1-6|.
CAMRPTSDNSPLHF
TGTGCCATGAGGCCGACAAGCGATAATTCACCCCTCCACTTT
>TRBV7-2|.|TRBJ2-5|TRBD1
CASLGTGPGNEQYF
TGTGCCAGCCTAGGGACAGGGCCGGGGAATGAGCAGTACTTC
>TRBV20-1|.|TRBJ2-1|TRBD2
CSARGPSGGSYNEQFF
TGCAGTGCTAGAGGGCCTAGCGGGGGCTCCTACAATGAGCAGTTCTTC
>TRBV10-3|.|TRBJ2-1|.
CAIRWGRGYNEQFF
TGTGCCATCAGGTGGGGCCGGGGCTACAATGAGCAGTTCTTC
>TRBV5-1|few|TRBJ2-3|.
CASSLLGGALDTQYF
TGCGCCAGCAGCTTGCTGGGCGGGGCTCTGGATACGCAGTATTTT